Shown below are 9 T cell receptor beta chains from a single sample sequenced in a study of regulatory T cells in long-lasting Graves disease. Time point described: persistent/refractory GD, antithyroid drugs over 5 years with positive TRAb. From RNA extracted from PBMCs, the TCR library was made. Sequencing libraries for TCR beta were prepared with iRepertoire HTBI primers and Arm-PCR of CDR3 regions. TCRdb called the multiplex PCR reads again in MiXCR, with one record for every CDR3 protein. The table lists 390,000 or so distinct CDR3 sequences, around 23% of them singletons, with 28% in the top ten. The input for sequencing was peripheral blood mononuclear cells (PBMCs), taken when the disease was refractory, from a patient treated with antithyroid drugs. These receptors were collected from a woman in her thirties or forties with Graves disease.

This clonotype was recorded many times. V and J are TRBV6-1 and TRBJ2-7; D unresolved. The CDR3 covers 13 residues. Germline V lookup: CDR1 MNHNS, CDR2 SASEGT. V was cut by 6 bases and J by 4 bases, with 13 bases left in between. Written as DNA, the CDR3 is TGTGCCAGCAGAGGCAATTCCCAGTACGAGCAGTACTTC. Amino acid sequence: CASRGNSQYEQYF.

This clonotype was seen a handful of times. The chain uses TRBV19 and TRBJ2-7; D is unresolved. V lost 6 bases, J lost 2 bases, and 11 bases lay in between. This CDR3 has 13 residues. The germline V gene encodes CDR1 LNHDA and CDR2 SQIVND (reference sequence). DNA for the CDR3: TGTGCCAGTAGGGCAAAGAGCACCTACGAGCAGTACTTC. This codes for CASRAKSTYEQYF.

A note on this clonotype: This may be a read error: a much more frequent sequence differs by one nucleotide. The chain couples TRBV11-2 to TRBJ2-1; D unclear. V was shortened by 5 bases and J by 0 bases, with 14 bases between the two germline ends. CDR3 size: 16 residues. CDR1 is SGHAT and CDR2 is FQNNGV in the germline V gene. The CDR3 protein is CASSLVGGPSYNEQFF. In nucleotides, the CDR3 is TGTGCCAGCAGCCTGGTAGGCGGCCCCTCCTACAATGAGCAGTTCTTC.

In this sample, this clonotype turned up a few times. The CDR3: CSATPQGGPSPLHF. CDR3 DNA sequence: TGCAGTGCTACCCCCCAAGGGGGCCCTTCACCCCTCCACTTT. The chain carries TRBV20-1 and TRBJ1-6, with 7 bases that match TRBD1. Germline trimming cut 4 bases from V and 9 bases from J; bases unmatched to any gene: 9. CDR1 and CDR2 from the germline V gene are DFQATT and SNEGSKA (reference sequence). CDR3 length: 14 residues.

This clonotype was seen repeatedly, ten times or more. This chain links TRBV6-5 with TRBJ2-7; D is ambiguous. Trimming removed 6 bases from V and 11 bases from J, with 14 bases in between. This CDR3 spans 11 amino acids. Looked up from germline, CDR1 is MNHEY and CDR2 is SVGAGI. The CDR3 spells CASRYGALKYF. CDR3 DNA sequence: TGTGCCAGCAGGTACGGTGCGCTTAAGTACTTC.

This clonotype was seen more than once but under ten times. The rearrangement uses TRBV15 and TRBJ2-7; 7 bases agree with TRBD1. This CDR3 has 15 amino acids. With V trimmed by 1 base and J by 0 bases, 3 bases remained unmatched. Germline CDR1 and CDR2: LNHNV and YYDKDF (reference sequence). The CDR3 coding sequence is TGTGCCACCAGCAGAGCCCGGGACAGCTCCTACGAGCAGTACTTC. Translation: CATSRARDSSYEQYF.

The sample holds a few counts of this clonotype. The chain joins TRBV5-1 to TRBJ2-7; TRBD2 is a possible D gene (6 bases). V dropped 0 bases and J dropped 5 bases, with 18 bases sitting between them. The CDR3 has 16 residues. Germline CDR1 and CDR2: SGHRS and YFSETQ. Here the CDR3 DNA reads TGCGCCAGCAGCTTGGGTCCGGTGGGGACGGGGGACGAGCAGTACTTC. Translated: CASSLGPVGTGDEQYF.

The chain links TRBV10-3 to TRBJ2-7; unclear D gene. The V end lost 10 bases, the J end lost 5 bases, and 15 bases lay between the germline ends. Per the germline V gene, CDR1 is ENHRY and CDR2 is SYGVKD. CDR3 length: 12 amino acids. CDR3 amino acids: CASSSRPDEQYF. CDR3 bases: TGTGCCAGCTCAAGCCGACCAGACGAGCAGTACTTC.

This rearrangement joins TRBV2 to TRBJ2-5; D unclear. V lost 5 bases and J lost 2, with 12 bases in between. CDR1 is SNHLY and CDR2 is FYNNEI in the germline V gene. This CDR3 is built from 14 residues. CDR3 sequence: CASSKSCSQETQYF. The CDR3 nucleotides read TGTGCCAGCAGTAAAAGCTGCAGTCAAGAGACCCAGTACTTC.